Listed below are T cell receptor beta chains from one sample, sequenced in a study of blood T cell repertoires in COVID-19. The data were produced by immunoSEQ multiplex PCR, yet TCRdb's version contains in-frame clones alone and is incomplete. The sample contains 98,000 or so clones, over 80% of which appear only once. Specimen: peripheral blood. The receptors come from a middle-aged man with acute or convalescent COVID-19. Both conserved end residues are part of each CDR3. D genes are given only for firm matches. Clone size, where shown, is once, few, many, or a class for clones that have expanded.

V,size,D,J,CDR3,DNA
TRBV9,-,TRBD2,TRBJ2-3,CASSRLDGRVADTQYF,TGTGCCAGCTCCCGTCTCGACGGGAGGGTGGCAGATACGCAGTATTTT
TRBV24-1,-,-,TRBJ2-2,CATSGGPGELFF,TGTGCCACCAGTGGGGGCCCCGGGGAGCTGTTTTTT
TRBV5-1,few,-,TRBJ1-2,CASSEQAGNGYTF,TGCGCCAGCAGCGAGCAGGCAGGAAATGGCTACACCTTC
TRBV6-5,-,-,TRBJ2-5,CASSYSRGSGKETQYF,TGTGCCAGCAGTTACTCGAGAGGGAGTGGTAAAGAGACCCAGTACTTC
TRBV9,-,TRBD2,TRBJ2-1,CASSLSGTSGDNEQFF,TGTGCCAGCAGCCTCTCCGGGACTAGCGGGGACAATGAGCAGTTCTTC
TRBV10-3,-,TRBD1,TRBJ2-7,CAINNDRGQSYEQYF,TGTGCCATCAATAACGACAGGGGGCAATCCTACGAGCAGTACTTC
TRBV29-1,-,TRBD1,TRBJ2-1,CSVEDITGEINNEQFF,TGCAGCGTTGAAGACATAACAGGGGAAATAAACAATGAGCAGTTCTTC
TRBV6-6,-,-,TRBJ2-3,CASQADLTDTQYF,TGTGCCAGCCAGGCCGACCTGACAGATACGCAGTATTTT
TRBV6-5,-,-,TRBJ2-3,CASSYSLADITDTQYF,TGTGCCAGCAGTTACTCGTTAGCGGACATCACAGATACGCAGTATTTT
TRBV5-1,-,-,TRBJ2-7,CASSWVEGDEQYF,TGCGCCAGCAGTTGGGTAGAGGGGGACGAGCAGTACTTC
TRBV29-1,-,TRBD1,TRBJ2-1,CSALGDRSYNEQFF,TGCAGCGCTCTTGGGGACAGGAGTTACAATGAGCAGTTCTTC
TRBV5-6,-,-,TRBJ2-6,CASSFQAKAGANVLTF,TGTGCCAGCAGCTTCCAGGCAAAGGCTGGGGCCAACGTCCTGACTTTC
TRBV5-5,-,TRBD1,TRBJ2-7,CASSFPRDRGPISYEQYF,TGTGCCAGCAGCTTCCCCCGGGACAGGGGTCCCATCTCCTACGAGCAGTACTTC
TRBV24-1,-,-,TRBJ2-3,CATASDTQYF,TGTGCCACTGCTAGCGATACGCAGTATTTT
TRBV11-2,few,TRBD1,TRBJ1-1,CASSAMDRRFGTEAFF,TGTGCCAGCAGCGCCATGGACAGGCGCTTTGGTACTGAAGCTTTCTTT
TRBV27,-,TRBD1,TRBJ2-7,CASSPDRDIGYEQYF,TGTGCCAGCAGTCCTGACAGGGACATCGGCTACGAGCAGTACTTC
TRBV19,-,-,TRBJ2-5,CASSRDFEETQYF,TGTGCCAGTAGTCGGGACTTCGAAGAGACCCAGTACTTC
TRBV19,-,-,TRBJ2-7,CASSTPSKRNYEQYF,TGTGCCAGTAGTACCCCCAGCAAGCGGAACTACGAGCAGTACTTC
TRBV5-1,-,TRBD2,TRBJ2-3,CASSLDGTSGGRYF,TGCGCCAGCAGCTTGGATGGGACTAGCGGTGGAAGGTATTTT
TRBV3-1/TRBV3-2,-,-,TRBJ2-2,CASSPGHENTGELFF,TGTGCCAGCAGCCCTGGACACGAGAACACCGGGGAGCTGTTTTTT
TRBV4-2,-,-,TRBJ2-7,CASSQALGGGSYEQYF,TGTGCCAGCAGCCAAGCGCTGGGGGGAGGCTCCTACGAGCAGTACTTC
TRBV27,once,-,TRBJ2-7,CASSLGSGSSYEQYF,TGTGCCAGCAGTTTAGGGTCGGGAAGCTCCTACGAGCAGTACTTC
TRBV7-2,-,-,TRBJ2-1,CASSVRLGLSYNEQFF,TGTGCCAGCAGCGTCAGACTAGGTCTTTCCTACAATGAGCAGTTCTTC
TRBV5-4,-,-,TRBJ1-1,CATRTNMNTEAFF,TGTGCCACTCGGACAAACATGAACACTGAAGCTTTCTTT
TRBV28,once,TRBD1,TRBJ1-2,CASSLYRVGGASGYTF,TGTGCCAGCAGTTTATACCGAGTAGGGGGCGCTTCTGGCTACACCTTC
TRBV19,-,TRBD2,TRBJ2-3,CASSMGLAGFTDTQYF,TGTGCCAGTAGTATGGGACTAGCGGGATTCACAGATACGCAGTATTTT
TRBV5-1,-,TRBD1,TRBJ1-2,CASSPTVTSRDRGHGYTF,TGCGCCAGCAGCCCGACCGTGACTTCCCGGGACAGGGGGCATGGCTACACCTTC
TRBV19,-,TRBD2,TRBJ2-2,CASSMGSWGLTTGELFF,TGTGCCAGTAGTATGGGAAGTTGGGGACTAACCACCGGGGAGCTGTTTTTT
TRBV2,once,TRBD1,TRBJ1-6,CASSGQGNSPLHF,TGTGCCAGCTCGGGACAGGGTAATTCACCCCTCCACTTT
TRBV30,-,-,TRBJ2-2,CAWSVLERTGELFF,TGTGCCTGGAGTGTACTAGAAAGGACCGGGGAGCTGTTTTTT
TRBV24-1,once,TRBD1,TRBJ2-2,CATSDGQGVVNTGELFF,TGTGCCACCAGTGATGGACAGGGGGTGGTTAACACCGGGGAGCTGTTTTTT
TRBV9,-,TRBD2,TRBJ2-5,CASGKAGVWETQYF,TGTGCCAGCGGTAAAGCGGGAGTTTGGGAGACCCAGTACTTC
TRBV5-6,-,TRBD2,TRBJ2-3,CASSLALAGVGDTQYF,TGTGCCAGCAGCTTGGCCCTAGCGGGAGTTGGAGATACGCAGTATTTT
TRBV5-1,-,-,TRBJ1-5,CASSFEGNQPQHF,TGCGCCAGCAGCTTCGAGGGCAATCAGCCCCAGCATTTT
TRBV25-1,-,TRBD2,TRBJ2-5,CASSPGGAGAQYF,TGTGCCAGCAGCCCCGGGGGGGCGGGGGCCCAGTACTTC
TRBV6-5,-,TRBD1,TRBJ2-1,CASSYSAGGTEQFF,TGTGCCAGCAGTTACTCGGCAGGGGGCACTGAGCAGTTCTTC
TRBV28,-,TRBD2,TRBJ2-1,CASSPGLAGGGGEQFF,TGTGCCAGCAGTCCCGGACTAGCGGGAGGAGGTGGTGAGCAGTTCTTC
TRBV11-3,-,-,TRBJ2-5,CASSLGQAPQETQYF,TGTGCCAGCAGCTTAGGACAGGCCCCCCAAGAGACCCAGTACTTC
TRBV15,-,-,TRBJ2-3,CATSRRPSAGLDTQYF,TGTGCCACCAGCAGGCGCCCTTCGGCGGGGCTGGATACGCAGTATTTT
TRBV25-1,-,-,TRBJ1-5,CASSGGVSNQPQHF,TGTGCCAGCAGCGGAGGAGTTAGCAATCAGCCCCAGCATTTT
TRBV28,-,TRBD2,TRBJ2-7,CASSSIIRLAAYEQYF,TGTGCCAGCAGTTCAATCATACGACTAGCGGCCTACGAGCAGTACTTC
TRBV7-8,few,-,TRBJ2-2,CASSLAAGNTGELFF,TGTGCCAGCAGCTTAGCTGCAGGGAACACCGGGGAGCTGTTTTTT
TRBV19,-,TRBD1,TRBJ2-7,CASRRDRSSYEQYF,TGTGCCAGTAGGCGGGACAGGAGCTCCTACGAGCAGTACTTC
TRBV3-1/TRBV3-2,-,TRBD2,TRBJ2-1,CASSQDGTSGRLLIEQFF,TGTGCCAGCAGCCAAGATGGGACTAGCGGGAGATTACTAATAGAGCAGTTCTTC
TRBV28,-,-,TRBJ2-2,CASSLRQRTGELFF,TGTGCCAGCAGTCTACGACAGCGCACCGGGGAGCTGTTTTTT
TRBV5-1,-,-,TRBJ2-6,CASSLGVSGANVLTF,TGCGCCAGCAGCTTGGGTGTATCTGGGGCCAACGTCCTGACTTTC
TRBV3-1/TRBV3-2,-,-,TRBJ1-5,CASSQDTGMGQPQHF,TGTGCCAGCAGCCAAGACACAGGGATGGGTCAGCCCCAGCATTTT
TRBV24-1,once,-,TRBJ1-3,CATSDAGAGNTIYF,TGTGCCACCAGTGATGCAGGGGCGGGAAACACCATATATTTT
TRBV10-2,-,TRBD2,TRBJ2-3,CASKPGLEISTDTQYF,TGCGCCAGCAAACCGGGACTAGAAATAAGCACAGATACGCAGTATTTT
TRBV7-9,-,-,TRBJ2-1,CASSGQAGSSYNEQFF,TGTGCCAGCAGCGGACAAGCGGGCAGCTCCTACAATGAGCAGTTCTTC
TRBV27,-,-,TRBJ2-2,CASTPVRGSNTGELFF,TGTGCCAGCACCCCGGTGCGGGGATCGAACACCGGGGAGCTGTTTTTT
TRBV24-1,few,-,TRBJ1-5,CATSEWTANQPQHF,TGTGCCACCAGTGAATGGACAGCTAATCAGCCCCAGCATTTT
TRBV20-1,-,TRBD1,TRBJ2-2,CSASSGQGYAGELFF,TGCAGTGCTAGTTCCGGACAGGGTTACGCCGGGGAGCTGTTTTTT
TRBV6-5,-,TRBD1,TRBJ2-7,CASVFGTGGSYEQYF,TGTGCCAGCGTGTTTGGGACAGGGGGCTCCTACGAGCAGTACTTC
TRBV5-1,-,-,TRBJ2-3,CASSLRLESTDTQYF,TGCGCCAGCAGCTTAAGACTAGAGAGCACAGATACGCAGTATTTT
TRBV24-1,-,-,TRBJ1-4,CATSDLSGGVREKLFF,TGTGCCACCAGTGACCTATCCGGAGGGGTTCGAGAAAAACTGTTTTTT
TRBV7-2,once,-,TRBJ2-3,CASSLASTDTQYF,TGTGCCAGCAGCTTAGCGTCGACAGATACGCAGTATTTT
TRBV7-9,-,-,TRBJ1-2,CASSLGSGDGYTF,TGTGCCAGCAGCTTAGGCTCCGGGGATGGCTACACCTTC
TRBV10-3,-,-,TRBJ2-3,CAISEWQTENTQYF,TGTGCCATCAGTGAGTGGCAGACGGAGAATACGCAGTATTTT